These 19 T cell receptor beta chains share one sample of origin, sequenced in a study of T cells in localized non-small cell lung cancer. Sequenced by immunoSEQ multiplex PCR; TCRdb stores in-frame clones only, minus some. The sample holds approximately 2,000 clones, under 45% seen once. This sample comprised lung tumor tissue, obtained before any cancer treatment. The receptors shown here come from a female donor older than 55 with stage I lung adenocarcinoma.

The chain combines TRBV29-1 with TRBJ2-3; D is tentatively TRBD1 or TRBD2 (6 bases each). The germline V gene has CDR1 SQVTM and CDR2 ANQGSEA. The CDR3 length is 14 residues. Trimming took 2 bases from V and 3 from J, leaving 12 bases between them. The CDR3 is CSVEKDSGTDTQYF. CDR3 DNA: TGCAGCGTTGAAAAGGACAGCGGGACAGATACGCAGTATTTT.

The rearrangement joins TRBV19 to TRBJ1-3, with D uncertain. Trimming cost V 6 bases and J 3 bases, with 6 bases left between them. The CDR3 totals 12 residues. In germline, CDR1 is LNHDA, CDR2 SQIVND (reference sequence). CDR3 DNA: TGTGCCAGTAGCGGAGGTGGAAACACCATATATTTT. This codes for CASSGGGNTIYF.

This chain connects TRBV11-3 to TRBJ2-2; D is uncertain. V was cut by 3 bases and J by 3 bases, with 11 bases left in between. The CDR3 is 15 residues long. Germline loops: CDR1 SGHNT, CDR2 YENEEA. The CDR3 reads CASSLGFVDTGELFF. CDR3 in DNA: TGTGCCAGCAGCTTGGGGTTTGTGGACACCGGGGAGCTGTTTTTT.

This clone ranks as large. The chain joins TRBV6-8 to TRBJ1-2; a weak D match, TRBD1 (5 bases). The germline CDR1 and CDR2 sequences are MNHGY and SAAAGT. Trimming cost V 2 bases and J 5 bases, with 9 bases left between them. The CDR3 sequence is 13 residues long. The CDR3: CASSYGGSYGYTF. The CDR3 bases are TGTGCCAGCAGTTACGGGGGGTCGTATGGCTACACCTTC.

This rearrangement joins TRBV9 to TRBJ2-5, with D possibly matching TRBD2 (5 bases). V was clipped by 2 bases and J by 5 bases, with 19 bases between them. This CDR3 has 16 residues. CDR1 and CDR2 from the germline V gene are SGDLS and YYNGEE. The CDR3 DNA sequence: TGTGCCAGCAGCGTTGGACTCAACCTGCGCGCGGAGACCCAGTACTTC. Translating gives CASSVGLNLRAETQYF.

The J gene is TRBJ2-1, the V gene TRBV19; TRBD1 agrees at 7 bases. CDR1 LNHDA and CDR2 SQIVND come from the germline V gene (reference sequence). With 2 bases clipped from V and 6 bases from J, the junction kept 1 base outside the gene matches. This CDR3 region has 13 residues. The CDR3 sequence is CASSIPGGNEQFF. The CDR3 DNA is TGTGCCAGTAGTATACCAGGGGGCAATGAGCAGTTCTTC. Drawing the rest from reference TRBV19 and TRBJ2-1, the complete variable domain is DGGITQSPKYLFRKEGQNVTLSCEQNLNHDAMYWYRQDPGQGLRLIYYSQIVNDFQKGDIAEGYSVSREKKESFPLTVTSAQKNPTAFYLCASSIPGGNEQFFGPGTRLTVL.

In its sample, this clone was seen a few times. V is TRBV30 and J is TRBJ1-4; D is ambiguous. Germline-derived CDR1 and CDR2 are GTSNPN and SVGIG (reference sequence). The CDR3 has 11 residues. Trimming stripped 4 bases from V and 8 bases from J, with 8 bases between. For the CDR3, the DNA is TGTGCCTGGACGGGAGGGGAAAAACTGTTTTTT. Encoded protein: CAWTGGEKLFF. The full variable domain, its missing parts supplied by reference TRBV30 and TRBJ1-4, is SQTIHQWPATLVQPVGSPLSLECTVEGTSNPNLYWYRQAAGRGLQLLFYSVGIGQISSEVPQNLSASRPQDRQFILSSKKLLLSDSGFYLCAWTGGEKLFFGSGTQLSVL.

This clone has only a few counts. The V gene is TRBV11-3, the J gene TRBJ2-5; no definite D call. This CDR3 is built from 14 residues. Deletions cut 5 bases from V and 2 bases from J, with 12 bases between. Germline assignment: CDR1 SGHNT and CDR2 YENEEA. The CDR3 DNA reads TGTGCCAGCAGCCCAGAACTCAGTCAAGAGACCCAGTACTTC. Translation gives CASSPELSQETQYF.

This clone was seen only a few times. This chain uses TRBV9 with TRBJ2-3; possibly TRBD2 for D (5 bases). Germline V gives CDR1 SGDLS, CDR2 YYNGEE. CDR3 length: 15 residues. The V and J ends lost 4 bases and 0 bases respectively, with 12 bases between them. The CDR3 nucleotides are TGTGCCAGCAGCTGGAGGACGGGTAGCACAGATACGCAGTATTTT. Translating gives CASSWRTGSTDTQYF.

This clone was seen a handful of times. The V call is TRBV15, the J call TRBJ2-3; 14 bases are a match to TRBD2. CDR3 length equals 20 residues. J lost 2 bases, V lost 5 bases, and 15 bases had no gene match. Germline V CDR1 and CDR2: LNHNV, YYDKDF (reference sequence). CDR3 sequence: CATSPGLAGGPDHSTDTQYF. CDR3 nucleotide sequence: TGTGCCACCAGCCCTGGACTAGCGGGGGGCCCAGATCATTCCACAGATACGCAGTATTTT.

The chain links TRBV19 to TRBJ2-5; TRBD2 matches at 12 bases. The V segment lost 10 bases and the J segment 5 bases; nucleotides outside the gene matches: 5. Germline assignment: CDR1 LNHDA and CDR2 SQIVND (reference sequence). This CDR3 region has 13 residues. This chain's CDR3 is CATRTSGTETQYF. The CDR3 DNA sequence: TGTGCCACAAGGACTAGCGGGACTGAGACCCAGTACTTC.

The chain links TRBV28 to TRBJ1-2; D is unresolved. V lost 7 bases to trimming and J lost 4 bases, with 13 bases between them. Germline CDR1 reads MDHEN; CDR2 reads SYDVKM. There are 13 residues in the CDR3. The DNA of the CDR3 is TGTGCCAGCACCCCCCCCGGCACCTATGGCTACACCTTC. It translates to CASTPPGTYGYTF.

This chain links TRBV29-1 with TRBJ1-1; a weak D match, TRBD1 (6 bases). The CDR3 length is 12 residues. V shed 4 bases and J shed 1 base, with 7 bases lying between them. CDR1 and CDR2 (germline): SQVTM, ANQGSEA. Written as DNA, the CDR3 is TGCAGCGTTGTGACAGGGAACACTGAAGCTTTCTTT. Protein product: CSVVTGNTEAFF.

This clone was detected a few times. This chain uses TRBV9 with TRBJ2-5, with TRBD2 identical over 8 bases. There are 14 residues in the CDR3. CDR1 and CDR2 (germline): SGDLS, YYNGEE. V trimming: 6 bases; J trimming: 1 base; junction bases outside the gene matches: 5. The CDR3 DNA is TGTGCCAGCACGCGCGGGGGGCTCCAAGAGACCCAGTACTTC. Translating it yields CASTRGGLQETQYF.

This clone was detected once. The chain is built from TRBV30 and TRBJ2-5, with 8 bases aligning to TRBD2. The CDR3 loop spans 15 amino acids. Germline assignment: CDR1 GTSNPN and CDR2 SVGIG (reference sequence). V was pared by 8 bases and J by 0 bases, with 11 bases of the junction left unmatched. The CDR3 protein is CAGQSGSLYQETQYF. The CDR3 bases are TGTGCCGGCCAAAGCGGGAGCTTGTACCAAGAGACCCAGTACTTC.

This clone ranks as hyperexpanded. The genes are TRBV19 and TRBJ2-1; maybe TRBD2 (7 bases). The V end was cut by 6 bases, the J end by 4 bases, with 16 bases between. Germline V gene lookup returns CDR1 LNHDA and CDR2 SQIVND (reference sequence). The CDR3 is made up of 15 amino acids. CDR3 protein: CASSPVGGPYNEQFF. The CDR3 DNA reads TGTGCCAGTAGCCCAGTCGGGGGGCCTTACAATGAGCAGTTCTTC.

The table lists this clone with a few counts. The chain uses TRBV18 and TRBJ2-7, with 8 bases identical to TRBD1. This CDR3 region has 15 residues. V dropped 6 bases and J dropped 2; count of bases not matched to a gene: 9. CDR1 is KGHSH, CDR2 LQKENI, per germline. CDR3 residues: CASSPVGTGTYEQYF. CDR3 nucleotides: TGTGCCAGCTCCCCTGTGGGGACAGGAACCTACGAGCAGTACTTC.

This clone is medium-sized within its sample. V gene TRBV9 combines with J gene TRBJ2-7, with D tentatively TRBD2 (6 bases). CDR1 SGDLS and CDR2 YYNGEE come from the germline V gene. V was clipped by 5 bases and J by 2 bases, with 14 bases between them. The CDR3 is 14 amino acids. The CDR3 spells CASSVRTTTYEQYF. The DNA of the CDR3 is TGTGCCAGCAGTGTGAGGACTACCACCTACGAGCAGTACTTC.

The V gene is TRBV19, the J gene TRBJ1-2; TRBD1 agrees at 9 bases. The CDR3 has 15 amino acids. Looked up from germline, CDR1 is LNHDA and CDR2 is SQIVND (reference sequence). The junction had 8 bases not matched to a gene; V was cut back by 4 bases and J by 5 bases. The CDR3 protein is CASSTTGGDRYGYTF. The CDR3 coding sequence is TGTGCCAGTAGTACCACAGGGGGCGATCGGTATGGCTACACCTTC.